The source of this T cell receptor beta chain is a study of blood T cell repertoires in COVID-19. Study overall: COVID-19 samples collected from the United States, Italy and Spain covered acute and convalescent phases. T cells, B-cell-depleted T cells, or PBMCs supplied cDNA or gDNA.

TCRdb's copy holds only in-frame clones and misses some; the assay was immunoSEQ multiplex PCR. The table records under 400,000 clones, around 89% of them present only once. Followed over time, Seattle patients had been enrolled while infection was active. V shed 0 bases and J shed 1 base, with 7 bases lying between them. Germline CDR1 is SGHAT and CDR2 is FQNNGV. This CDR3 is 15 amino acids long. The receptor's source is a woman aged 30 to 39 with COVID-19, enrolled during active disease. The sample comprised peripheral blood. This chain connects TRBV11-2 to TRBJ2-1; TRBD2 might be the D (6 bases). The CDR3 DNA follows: TGTGCCAGCAGCTTAGAAGGGAGGTCCTACAATGAGCAGTTCTTC. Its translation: CASSLEGRSYNEQFF.